This TCR beta chain derives from a study of blood T cell repertoires in COVID-19. The V gene end was trimmed by 5 bases and the J gene end by 5 bases; junction bases not matched to a gene: 7. This CDR3 is built from 15 residues. Germline V gene data show CDR1 as LNHDA and CDR2 as SQIVND (reference sequence). Study processing details: By means of reference gene primer amplification, nucleated cell counts were estimated. Produced via immunoSEQ multiplex PCR; TCRdb's table is partial and in-frame only. The DNA was the basis for D and trimming; V, J and clone size are from that table. There are around 94,000 clones in the sample; around 90% occur only once, and about 4% lies in the top ten.

This rearrangement joins TRBV19 to TRBJ1-2; 11 bases map to TRBD1. This TCR came from a man aged 18-30 years with acute or convalescent COVID-19. Specimen: peripheral blood. The CDR3 DNA reads as TGTGCCAGTAGTGTCTCCGGGACAGGGGGTTATGGCTACACCTTC. Protein product: CASSVSGTGGYGYTF. The full variable domain, in which reference TRBV19 and TRBJ1-2 provide the parts outside the CDR3, is DGGITQSPKYLFRKEGQNVTLSCEQNLNHDAMYWYRQDPGQGLRLIYYSQIVNDFQKGDIAEGYSVSREKKESFPLTVTSAQKNPTAFYLCASSVSGTGGYGYTFGSGTRLTVV.